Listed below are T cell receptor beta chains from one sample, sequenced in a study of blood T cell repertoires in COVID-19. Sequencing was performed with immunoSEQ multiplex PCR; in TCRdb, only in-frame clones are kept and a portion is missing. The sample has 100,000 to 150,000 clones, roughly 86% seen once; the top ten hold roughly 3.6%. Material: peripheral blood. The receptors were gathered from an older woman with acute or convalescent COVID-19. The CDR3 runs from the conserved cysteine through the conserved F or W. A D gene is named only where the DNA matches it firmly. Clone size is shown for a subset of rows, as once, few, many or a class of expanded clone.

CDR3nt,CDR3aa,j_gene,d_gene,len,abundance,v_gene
TGTGCCAGTTTGGACAGGGTCCCCGAAGCTTTCTTT,CASLDRVPEAFF,TRBJ1-1,TRBD1,12,NA,TRBV7-9
TGCAGCGTTGAGACTAACACACAGGGAACCTATGGCTACACCTTC,CSVETNTQGTYGYTF,TRBJ1-2,NA,15,NA,TRBV29-1
TGTGCCAGCCCTTCACCGGGTCGCGGGTTGAACACCGGGGAGCTGTTTTTT,CASPSPGRGLNTGELFF,TRBJ2-2,NA,17,NA,TRBV18
TGTGCGGAAGGGGGGACAGAGAACAATGAGCAGTTCTTC,CAEGGTENNEQFF,TRBJ2-1,NA,13,NA,TRBV28
TGCGCCAGCAGCCCCGGGACTAGCGGGAGGGCCGGGGAGACCCAGTACTTC,CASSPGTSGRAGETQYF,TRBJ2-5,TRBD2,17,NA,TRBV5-1
TGTGCCAGTAGTGAGGGAACGGGCAGAGGCTACACCTTC,CASSEGTGRGYTF,TRBJ1-2,NA,13,NA,TRBV19
TGTGCCAGCAGCCAGGGGGCGCCGGGCAATCAGCCCCAGCATTTT,CASSQGAPGNQPQHF,TRBJ1-5,NA,15,NA,TRBV3-1/TRBV3-2
TGTGCCAGCAGCGTAGCTGTAGCAGGGGGGACCTATGGCTACACCTTC,CASSVAVAGGTYGYTF,TRBJ1-2,TRBD1,16,NA,TRBV9
TGTGCCAGCAGACGACAGGGTTTGACAGATACGCAGTATTTT,CASRRQGLTDTQYF,TRBJ2-3,TRBD1,14,NA,TRBV6-6
TGTGCCAGCAGCTTAGGTGAGGTCCGCTATGGCTACACCTTC,CASSLGEVRYGYTF,TRBJ1-2,NA,14,few,TRBV11-2
TGTGCCAGCAGCGCGAGACTAGCGGGAAACGAGCAGTACTTC,CASSARLAGNEQYF,TRBJ2-7,TRBD2,14,few,TRBV9
TGTGCCAGCAGCCCTCAGTTAGCGGGGGGGAATGAGCAGTTCTTC,CASSPQLAGGNEQFF,TRBJ2-1,TRBD2,15,NA,TRBV11-2
TGTGCCAGCAGTGACCGGACAGGGAGCAATTCACCCCTCCACTTT,CASSDRTGSNSPLHF,TRBJ1-6,TRBD1,15,NA,TRBV6-2/TRBV6-3
TGTGCCAGCAGCTCGGCGGGGACGGACTATGGCTACACCTTC,CASSSAGTDYGYTF,TRBJ1-2,NA,14,NA,TRBV3-1/TRBV3-2
TGCGCCAGCAGCTTCTTAGGGGTCATGAACACTGAAGCTTTCTTT,CASSFLGVMNTEAFF,TRBJ1-1,NA,15,NA,TRBV5-1
TGTGCCAGCAGCTTCGAGGCCAATTTATATGGCTACACCTTC,CASSFEANLYGYTF,TRBJ1-2,NA,14,NA,TRBV5-5
TGTGCCACCAGTGATTTGCACCAGGGGGATAGAGAGACCCAGTACTTC,CATSDLHQGDRETQYF,TRBJ2-5,TRBD1,16,NA,TRBV24-1
TGTGCCAGCAGCCAAGAATCGGCGGGATCCCATTTT,CASSQESAGSHF,TRBJ2-3,NA,12,NA,TRBV3-1/TRBV3-2
TGTGCCACGGCCACTAGCGGGAGCCTCAATGAGCAGTTCTTC,CATATSGSLNEQFF,TRBJ2-1,TRBD2,14,few,TRBV10-3
TGCGCCAGCAGCCCGGGACATACAGACTCTGGAAACACCATATATTTT,CASSPGHTDSGNTIYF,TRBJ1-3,NA,16,NA,TRBV5-1
TGTGCCAGCAGCACCGATCCGGGGGATGAAAAACTGTTTTTT,CASSTDPGDEKLFF,TRBJ1-4,NA,14,NA,TRBV3-1/TRBV3-2
TGTGCCAGCAGTCGTTCCGGGACAGGGGGCCCTGAAGCTTTCTTT,CASSRSGTGGPEAFF,TRBJ1-1,TRBD1,15,NA,TRBV27
TGCAGTGCTAGTGGGTTTCCCGGACAGGATCAGCCCCAGCATTTT,CSASGFPGQDQPQHF,TRBJ1-5,TRBD1,15,NA,TRBV20-1
TGTGCCAGCAGCCTTTCGGGGACTAGCGGCTACAATGAGCAGTTCTTC,CASSLSGTSGYNEQFF,TRBJ2-1,TRBD2,16,few,TRBV5-6
TGCGCCAGCAGCTTGGCCCCGAATTCACCCCTCCACTTT,CASSLAPNSPLHF,TRBJ1-6,NA,13,NA,TRBV5-1